This T cell receptor (beta chain) originates from a study of cytomegalovirus exposure and HLA in healthy donors. Study-wide points: Most observed TCR sequences were rare, whereas some public TCRs were detected in many donors. Across HLA loci, a later analysis found differing TCR association rates, with DRB1 most and HLA-C fewest. Relative to equally common others, HLA-associated TCR beta chains showed greater clonal expansion in a later analysis.

The donors were healthy bone marrow donors. CDR3 length equals 17 residues. About this clone: The antigen remains unidentified.

Use of 60 Vbeta and 13 Jbeta primers characterized the PCR. The repertoire was sequenced with immunoSEQ multiplex PCR; TCRdb's copy has only in-frame clones and lacks some. The data contain some 200,000 clones, over 70% of them singletons. The gene calls are TRBV21-1 and TRBJ2-4; the table calls TRBD2, which could not be checked here. TRBV21-1 is listed as a pseudogene. The clonotype originates from a boy between 2 and 10 years old in good health and CMV-seronegative. Sequenced material: PBMCs. The CDR3 DNA reads TGTGCCAGCAGCCCAACGAAGCGGGTCCTAGCCAAAAACATTCAGTACTTC. Protein product: CASSPTKRVLAKNIQYF.